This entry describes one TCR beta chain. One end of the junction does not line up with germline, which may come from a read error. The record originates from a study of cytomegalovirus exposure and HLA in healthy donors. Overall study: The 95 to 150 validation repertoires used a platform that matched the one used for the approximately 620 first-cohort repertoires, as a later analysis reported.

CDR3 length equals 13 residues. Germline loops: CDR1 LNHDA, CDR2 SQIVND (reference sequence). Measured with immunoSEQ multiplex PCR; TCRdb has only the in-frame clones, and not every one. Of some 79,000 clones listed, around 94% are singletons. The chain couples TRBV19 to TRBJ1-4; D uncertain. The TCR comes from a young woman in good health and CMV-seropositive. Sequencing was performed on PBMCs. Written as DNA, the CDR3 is TGTGCCAGTAGTACGACAACAAATGAAAAACTGTTTTTT. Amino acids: CASSTTTNEKLFF.